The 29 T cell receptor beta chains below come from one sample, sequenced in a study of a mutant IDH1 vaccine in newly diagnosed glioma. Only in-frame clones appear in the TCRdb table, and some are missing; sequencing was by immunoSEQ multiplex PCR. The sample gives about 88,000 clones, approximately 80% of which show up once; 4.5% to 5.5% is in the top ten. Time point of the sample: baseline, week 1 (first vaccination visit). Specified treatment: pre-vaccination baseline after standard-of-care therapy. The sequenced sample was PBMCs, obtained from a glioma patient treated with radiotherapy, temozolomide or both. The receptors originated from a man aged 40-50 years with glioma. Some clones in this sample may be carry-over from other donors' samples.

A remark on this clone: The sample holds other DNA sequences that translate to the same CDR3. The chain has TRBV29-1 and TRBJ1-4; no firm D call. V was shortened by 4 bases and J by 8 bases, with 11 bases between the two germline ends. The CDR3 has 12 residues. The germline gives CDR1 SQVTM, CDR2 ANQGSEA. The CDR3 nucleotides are TGCAGCGTTGGGCCAGGCCGCGAAAAACTGTTTTTT. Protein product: CSVGPGREKLFF.

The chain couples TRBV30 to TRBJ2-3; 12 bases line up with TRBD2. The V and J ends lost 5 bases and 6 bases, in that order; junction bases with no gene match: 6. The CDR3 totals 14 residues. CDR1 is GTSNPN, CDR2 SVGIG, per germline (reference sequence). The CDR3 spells CAWGGLAGFDTQYF. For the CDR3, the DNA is TGTGCCTGGGGTGGACTAGCGGGATTCGATACGCAGTATTTT.

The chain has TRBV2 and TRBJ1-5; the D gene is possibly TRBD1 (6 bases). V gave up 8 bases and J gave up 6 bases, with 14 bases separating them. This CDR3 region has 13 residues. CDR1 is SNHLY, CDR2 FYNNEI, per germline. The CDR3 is CASGARGSQPQHF. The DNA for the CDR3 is TGTGCCAGCGGTGCCAGGGGTTCTCAGCCCCAGCATTTT.

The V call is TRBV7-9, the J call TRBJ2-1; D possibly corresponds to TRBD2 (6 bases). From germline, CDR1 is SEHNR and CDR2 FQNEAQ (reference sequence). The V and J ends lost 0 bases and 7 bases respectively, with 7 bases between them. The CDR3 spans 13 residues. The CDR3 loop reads CASSLAGGNEQFF. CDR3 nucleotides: TGTGCCAGCAGCTTAGCCGGGGGAAATGAGCAGTTCTTC. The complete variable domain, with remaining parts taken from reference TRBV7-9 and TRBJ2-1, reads DTGVSQNPRHKITKRGQNVTFRCDPISEHNRLYWYRQTLGQGPEFLTYFQNEAQLEKSRLLSDRFSAERPKGSFSTLEIQRTEQGDSAMYLCASSLAGGNEQFFGPGTRLTVL.

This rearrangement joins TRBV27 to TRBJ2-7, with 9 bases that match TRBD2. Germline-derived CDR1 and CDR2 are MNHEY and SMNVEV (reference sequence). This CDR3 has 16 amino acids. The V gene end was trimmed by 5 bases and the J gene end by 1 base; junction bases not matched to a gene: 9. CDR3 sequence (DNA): TGTGCCAGCAGTGGCGGGGGGGCTCCTAGATCCTACGAGCAGTACTTC. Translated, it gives CASSGGGAPRSYEQYF.

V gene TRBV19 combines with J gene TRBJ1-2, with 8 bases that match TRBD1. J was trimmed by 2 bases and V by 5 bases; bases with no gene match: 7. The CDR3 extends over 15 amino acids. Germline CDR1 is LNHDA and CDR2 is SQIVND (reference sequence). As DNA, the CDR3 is TGTGCCAGTAGTGCCCAGGGGGCCCTAAACTATGGCTACACCTTC. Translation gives CASSAQGALNYGYTF. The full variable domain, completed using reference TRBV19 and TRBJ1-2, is DGGITQSPKYLFRKEGQNVTLSCEQNLNHDAMYWYRQDPGQGLRLIYYSQIVNDFQKGDIAEGYSVSREKKESFPLTVTSAQKNPTAFYLCASSAQGALNYGYTFGSGTRLTVV.

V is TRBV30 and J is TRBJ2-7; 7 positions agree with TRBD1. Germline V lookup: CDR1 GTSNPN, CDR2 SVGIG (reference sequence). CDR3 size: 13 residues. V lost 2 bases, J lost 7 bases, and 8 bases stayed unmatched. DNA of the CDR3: TGTGCCTGGAGTAGGACGACAGGGCGAGAGCAGTACTTC. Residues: CAWSRTTGREQYF.

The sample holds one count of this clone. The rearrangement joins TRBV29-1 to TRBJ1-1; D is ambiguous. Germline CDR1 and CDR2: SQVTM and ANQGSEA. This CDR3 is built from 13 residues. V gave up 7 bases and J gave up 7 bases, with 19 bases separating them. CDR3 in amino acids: CSAQISGRDEAFF. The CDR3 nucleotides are TGCAGCGCCCAGATAAGTGGGCGGGATGAAGCTTTCTTT.

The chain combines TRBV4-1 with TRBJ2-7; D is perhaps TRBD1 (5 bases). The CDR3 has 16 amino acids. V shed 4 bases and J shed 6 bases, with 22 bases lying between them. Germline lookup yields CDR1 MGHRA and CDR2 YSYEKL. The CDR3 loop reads CASSPGPARPPGEQYF. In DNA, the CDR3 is TGCGCCAGCAGCCCAGGGCCCGCAAGGCCGCCTGGCGAGCAGTACTTC.

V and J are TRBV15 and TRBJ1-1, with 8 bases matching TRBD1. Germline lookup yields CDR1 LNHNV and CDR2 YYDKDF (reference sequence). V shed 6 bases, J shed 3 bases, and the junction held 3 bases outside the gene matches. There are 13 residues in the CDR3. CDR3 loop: CATRVTGDTEAFF. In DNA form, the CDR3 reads TGTGCCACCAGGGTGACAGGGGACACTGAAGCTTTCTTT.

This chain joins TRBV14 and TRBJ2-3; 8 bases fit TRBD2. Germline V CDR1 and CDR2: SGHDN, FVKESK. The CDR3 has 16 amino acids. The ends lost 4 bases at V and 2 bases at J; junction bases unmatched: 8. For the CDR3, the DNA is TGTGCCAGCAGCCCCACCGGGGGGGGCTACACAGATACGCAGTATTTT. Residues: CASSPTGGGYTDTQYF.

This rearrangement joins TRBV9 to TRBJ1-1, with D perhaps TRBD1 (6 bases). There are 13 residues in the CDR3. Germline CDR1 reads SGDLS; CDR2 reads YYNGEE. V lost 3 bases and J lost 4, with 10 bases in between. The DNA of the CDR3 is TGTGCCAGCAGCGCAGCAGGGGTCACTGAAGCTTTCTTT. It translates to CASSAAGVTEAFF.

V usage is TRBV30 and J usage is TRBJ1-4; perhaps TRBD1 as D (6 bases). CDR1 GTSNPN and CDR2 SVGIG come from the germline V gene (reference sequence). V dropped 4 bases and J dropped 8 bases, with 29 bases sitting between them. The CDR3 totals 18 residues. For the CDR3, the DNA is TGTGCCTGGACCAAACAGGGCGGATCGATAGTCGTTTACGAAAAACTGTTTTTT. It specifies CAWTKQGGSIVVYEKLFF.

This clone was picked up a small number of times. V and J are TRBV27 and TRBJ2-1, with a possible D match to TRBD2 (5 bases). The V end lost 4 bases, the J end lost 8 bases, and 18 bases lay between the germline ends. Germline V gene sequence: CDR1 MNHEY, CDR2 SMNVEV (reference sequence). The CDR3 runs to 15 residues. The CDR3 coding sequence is TGTGCCAGCAGTTCGGTGTCGGGCGGGTTGGATGAGCAGTTCTTC. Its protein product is CASSSVSGGLDEQFF.

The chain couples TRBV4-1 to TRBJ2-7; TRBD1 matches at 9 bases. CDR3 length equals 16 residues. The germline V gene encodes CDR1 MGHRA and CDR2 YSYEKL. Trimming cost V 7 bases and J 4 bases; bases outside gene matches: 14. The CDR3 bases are TGCGCCAGCACTCTATCGCCGGGACAGGGTACGTACGAGCAGTACTTC. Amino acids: CASTLSPGQGTYEQYF.

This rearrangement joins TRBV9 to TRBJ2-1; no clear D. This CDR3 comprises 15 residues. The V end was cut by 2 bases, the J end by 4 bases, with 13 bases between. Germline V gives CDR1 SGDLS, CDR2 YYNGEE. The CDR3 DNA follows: TGTGCCAGCAGCGTTAAATCTCTCCCATACAATGAGCAGTTCTTC. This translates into CASSVKSLPYNEQFF.

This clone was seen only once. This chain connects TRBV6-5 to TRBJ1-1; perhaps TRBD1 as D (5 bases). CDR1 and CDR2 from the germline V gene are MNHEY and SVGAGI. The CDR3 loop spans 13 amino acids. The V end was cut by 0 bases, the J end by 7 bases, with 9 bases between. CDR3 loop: CASSYSEGFEAFF. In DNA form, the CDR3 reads TGTGCCAGCAGTTACTCTGAGGGGTTTGAAGCTTTCTTT.

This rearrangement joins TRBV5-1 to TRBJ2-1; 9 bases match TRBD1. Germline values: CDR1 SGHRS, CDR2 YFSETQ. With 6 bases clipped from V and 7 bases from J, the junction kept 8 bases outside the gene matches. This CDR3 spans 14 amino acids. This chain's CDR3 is CASTLQTGGNEQFF. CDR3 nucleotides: TGCGCCAGCACCCTGCAGACAGGGGGAAATGAGCAGTTCTTC.

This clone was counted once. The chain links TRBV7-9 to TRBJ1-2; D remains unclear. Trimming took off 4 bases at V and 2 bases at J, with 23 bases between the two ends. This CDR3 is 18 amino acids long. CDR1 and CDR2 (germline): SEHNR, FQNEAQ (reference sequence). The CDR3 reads CASSSTSARPVINYGYTF. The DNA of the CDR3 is TGTGCCAGCAGCTCGACGAGTGCGAGACCCGTGATAAACTATGGCTACACCTTC. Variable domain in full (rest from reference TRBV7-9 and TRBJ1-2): DTGVSQNPRHKITKRGQNVTFRCDPISEHNRLYWYRQTLGQGPEFLTYFQNEAQLEKSRLLSDRFSAERPKGSFSTLEIQRTEQGDSAMYLCASSSTSARPVINYGYTFGSGTRLTVV.

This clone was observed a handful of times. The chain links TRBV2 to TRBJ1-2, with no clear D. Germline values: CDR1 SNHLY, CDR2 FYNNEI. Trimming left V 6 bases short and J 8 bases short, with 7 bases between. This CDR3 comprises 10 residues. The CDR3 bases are TGTGCCAGCAGCTCGGGAGGCTACACCTTC. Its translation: CASSSGGYTF.

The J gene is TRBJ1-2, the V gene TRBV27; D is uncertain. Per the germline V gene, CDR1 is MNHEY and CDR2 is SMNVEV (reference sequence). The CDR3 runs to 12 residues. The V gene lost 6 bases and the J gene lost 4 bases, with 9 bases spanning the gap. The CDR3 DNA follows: TGTGCCAGCAGGACGGGTCCCTATGGCTACACCTTC. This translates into CASRTGPYGYTF.

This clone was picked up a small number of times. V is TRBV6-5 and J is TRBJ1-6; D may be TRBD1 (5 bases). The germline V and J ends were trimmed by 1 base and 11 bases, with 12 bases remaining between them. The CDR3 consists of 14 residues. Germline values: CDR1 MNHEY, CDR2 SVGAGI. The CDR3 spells CASSYYRDSTPLHF. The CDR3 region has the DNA TGTGCCAGCAGTTACTACCGGGACTCCACACCCCTCCACTTT.

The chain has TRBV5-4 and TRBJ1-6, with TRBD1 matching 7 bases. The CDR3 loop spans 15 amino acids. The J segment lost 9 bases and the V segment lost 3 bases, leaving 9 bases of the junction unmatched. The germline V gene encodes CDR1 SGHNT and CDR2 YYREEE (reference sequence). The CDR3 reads CASSSGQSVGSPLHF. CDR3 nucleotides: TGTGCCAGCAGCTCGGGACAGTCGGTTGGTTCACCCCTCCACTTT.

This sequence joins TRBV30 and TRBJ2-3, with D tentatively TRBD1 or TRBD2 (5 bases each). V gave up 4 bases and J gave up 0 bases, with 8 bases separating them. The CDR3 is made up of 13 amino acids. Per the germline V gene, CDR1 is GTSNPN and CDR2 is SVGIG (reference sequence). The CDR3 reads CAWTGSSTDTQYF. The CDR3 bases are TGTGCCTGGACAGGGAGTAGCACAGATACGCAGTATTTT.

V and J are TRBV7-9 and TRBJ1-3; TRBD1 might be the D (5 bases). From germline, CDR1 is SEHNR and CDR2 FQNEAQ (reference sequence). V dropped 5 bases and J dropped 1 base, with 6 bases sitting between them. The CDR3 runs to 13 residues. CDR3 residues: CASSRGSGNTIYF. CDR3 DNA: TGTGCCAGCAGCCGGGGGTCTGGAAACACCATATATTTT.

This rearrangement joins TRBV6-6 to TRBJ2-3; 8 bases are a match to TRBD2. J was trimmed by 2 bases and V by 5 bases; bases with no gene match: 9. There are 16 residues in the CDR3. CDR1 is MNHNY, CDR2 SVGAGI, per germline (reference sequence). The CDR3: CASSTLGLAITDTQYF. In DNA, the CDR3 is TGTGCCAGCAGTACCCTCGGACTAGCAATCACAGATACGCAGTATTTT.

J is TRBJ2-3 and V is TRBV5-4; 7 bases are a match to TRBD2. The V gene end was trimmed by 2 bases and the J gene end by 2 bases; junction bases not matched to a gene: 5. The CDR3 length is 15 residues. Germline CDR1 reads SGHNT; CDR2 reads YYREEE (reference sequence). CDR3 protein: CASSLSSGFTDTQYF. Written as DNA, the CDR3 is TGTGCCAGCAGCTTATCTAGCGGTTTCACAGATACGCAGTATTTT.

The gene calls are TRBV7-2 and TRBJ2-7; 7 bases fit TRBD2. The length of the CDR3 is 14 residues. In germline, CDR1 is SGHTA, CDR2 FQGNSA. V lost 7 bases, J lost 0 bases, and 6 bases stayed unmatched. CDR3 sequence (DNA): TGTGCCAGCACCCGAGCGGGGAGCTCCTACGAGCAGTACTTC. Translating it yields CASTRAGSSYEQYF.

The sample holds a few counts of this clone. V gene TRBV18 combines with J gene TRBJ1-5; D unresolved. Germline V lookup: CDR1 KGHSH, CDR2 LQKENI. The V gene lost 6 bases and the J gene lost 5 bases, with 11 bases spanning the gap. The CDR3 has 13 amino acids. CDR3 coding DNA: TGTGCCAGCTCGGGGTCGTGGGATCAGCCCCAGCATTTT. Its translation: CASSGSWDQPQHF. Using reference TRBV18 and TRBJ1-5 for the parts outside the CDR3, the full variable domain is NAGVMQNPRHLVRRRGQEARLRCSPMKGHSHVYWYRQLPEEGLKFMVYLQKENIIDESGMPKERFSAEFPKEGPSILRIQQVVRGDSAAYFCASSGSWDQPQHFGDGTRLSIL.